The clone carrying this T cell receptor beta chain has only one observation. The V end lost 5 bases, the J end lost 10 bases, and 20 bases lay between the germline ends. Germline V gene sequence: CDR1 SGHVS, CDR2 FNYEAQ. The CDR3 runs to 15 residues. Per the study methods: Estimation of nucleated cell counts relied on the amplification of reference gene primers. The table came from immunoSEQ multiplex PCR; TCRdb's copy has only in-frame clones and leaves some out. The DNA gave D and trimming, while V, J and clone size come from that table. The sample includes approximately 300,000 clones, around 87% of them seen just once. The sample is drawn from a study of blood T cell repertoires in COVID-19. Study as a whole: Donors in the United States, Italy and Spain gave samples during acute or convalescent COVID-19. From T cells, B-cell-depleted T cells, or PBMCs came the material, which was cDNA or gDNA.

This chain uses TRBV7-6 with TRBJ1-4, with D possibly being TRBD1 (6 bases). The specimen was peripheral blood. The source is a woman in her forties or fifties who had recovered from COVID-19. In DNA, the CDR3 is TGTGCCAGCAGCGCAGCGGGGGCCCTCGGGGGAAAACTGTTTTTT. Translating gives CASSAAGALGGKLFF.